A single sample gave rise to the 21 T cell receptor beta chains below, sequenced in a study of T cells in tuberculosis. Repertoires were generated with immunoSEQ multiplex PCR, while TCRdb's copy carries only in-frame clones and drops some. The sample contains approximately 28,000 clones, more than 85% of which appear only once. The sample taken for sequencing was PBMCs. These receptors all come from a donor between 10 and 35 years old with latent tuberculosis or without tuberculosis infection.

The V gene is TRBV18, the J gene TRBJ2-5, with TRBD1 matching 7 bases. CDR3 length: 15 residues. The V gene's germline CDR1 is KGHSH and CDR2 LQKENI. J lost 4 bases, V lost 2 bases, and 7 bases had no gene match. The CDR3 region is CASSPGMTGRETQYF. Here the CDR3 DNA reads TGTGCCAGCTCACCAGGCATGACAGGGCGAGAGACCCAGTACTTC.

The chain employs TRBV5-1 and TRBJ2-3; the match to TRBD1 covers 9 bases. There are 18 residues in the CDR3. CDR1 is SGHRS, CDR2 YFSETQ, per germline. With V trimmed by 0 bases and J by 5 bases, 13 bases remained unmatched. CDR3 in amino acids: CASSLGVWDRVYGDTQYF. The CDR3 DNA sequence: TGCGCCAGCAGCTTGGGAGTTTGGGACAGGGTATATGGAGATACGCAGTATTTT.

The chain uses TRBV11-1 and TRBJ2-5; D not certain. Trimming removed 3 bases from V and 2 bases from J, with 7 bases in between. The germline gives CDR1 SGHAT, CDR2 FQDESV (reference sequence). This CDR3 has 13 residues. The CDR3 spells CASSLRQQETQYF. In DNA form, the CDR3 reads TGTGCCAGCAGCTTGAGGCAGCAAGAGACCCAGTACTTC.

This clone turned up a few times. The chain has TRBV6-6 and TRBJ2-2, with 12 positions matching TRBD2. Germline V CDR1 and CDR2: MNHNY, SVGAGI (reference sequence). V was clipped by 5 bases and J by 8 bases; unmatched bases: 6. There are 15 residues in the CDR3. CDR3 loop: CASSGGLAGWGELFF. For the CDR3, the DNA is TGTGCCAGCAGTGGGGGACTAGCGGGTTGGGGGGAGCTGTTTTTT.

The chain combines TRBV5-1 with TRBJ2-7; tentative D call: TRBD1 (6 bases). V lost 4 bases to trimming and J lost 3 bases, with 20 bases between them. The CDR3 totals 16 residues. Germline-derived CDR1 and CDR2 are SGHRS and YFSETQ. CDR3 coding DNA: TGCGCCAGCAGCCCAGGGGCCGGGACAACCCTCTACGAGCAGTACTTC. Translated: CASSPGAGTTLYEQYF.

CDR3 region: CASSFGFRSSGNTIYF. As DNA, the CDR3 is TGTGCCAGCAGTTTTGGATTTAGGAGCTCTGGAAACACCATATATTTT. V is TRBV28 and J is TRBJ1-3, with D hard to call. The CDR3 contains 16 residues. Trimming stripped 3 bases from V and 0 bases from J, with 12 bases between. Germline V CDR1 and CDR2: MDHEN, SYDVKM.

The chain links TRBV7-9 to TRBJ2-1; 7 bases fit TRBD1. V was pared by 4 bases and J by 7 bases, with 10 bases of the junction left unmatched. Germline CDR1 is SEHNR and CDR2 is FQNEAQ (reference sequence). The CDR3 has 15 residues. Here the CDR3 reads CASSSYTGTENEQFF. CDR3 DNA: TGTGCCAGCAGCTCCTATACCGGGACAGAAAATGAGCAGTTCTTC.

The chain employs TRBV6-6 and TRBJ2-3, with 8 positions matching TRBD2. The junction had 6 bases not matched to a gene; V was cut back by 5 bases and J by 2 bases. The CDR3 extends over 15 amino acids. Germline V CDR1 and CDR2: MNHNY, SVGAGI (reference sequence). The CDR3 protein is CASSLQTSATDTQYF. In nucleotides, the CDR3 is TGTGCCAGCAGTCTCCAGACTAGCGCCACAGATACGCAGTATTTT.

The chain couples TRBV28 to TRBJ2-7; the match to TRBD2 covers 10 bases. Germline values: CDR1 MDHEN, CDR2 SYDVKM. The CDR3 is 16 amino acids. J was trimmed by 6 bases and V by 6 bases; bases with no gene match: 14. Written as DNA, the CDR3 is TGTGCCAGCAGACGGGGCGGGAAACTAGCGGGAAGCGAGCAGTACTTC. Amino acid sequence: CASRRGGKLAGSEQYF. The full variable domain, completed using reference TRBV28 and TRBJ2-7, is DVKVTQSSRYLVKRTGEKVFLECVQDMDHENMFWYRQDPGLGLRLIYFSYDVKMKEKGDIPEGYSVSREKKERFSLILESASTNQTSMYLCASRRGGKLAGSEQYFGPGTRLTVT.

This chain uses TRBV7-9 with TRBJ2-1; TRBD2 aligns across 11 bases. CDR1 SEHNR and CDR2 FQNEAQ come from the germline V gene (reference sequence). This CDR3 is 14 amino acids long. V was pared by 6 bases and J by 7 bases, with 5 bases of the junction left unmatched. DNA of the CDR3: TGTGCCAGCAGAAGACTAGCGGGAATGAATGAGCAGTTCTTC. Its translation is CASRRLAGMNEQFF.

This clone came up once. The chain employs TRBV30 and TRBJ2-4, with D possibly TRBD1 on 6 matching bases. The CDR3 contains 13 residues. Germline V gives CDR1 GTSNPN, CDR2 SVGIG (reference sequence). V lost 5 bases and J lost 5, with 13 bases in between. CDR3: CAWEQGRENIQYF. CDR3 sequence (DNA): TGTGCCTGGGAACAGGGAAGGGAAAACATTCAGTACTTC.

The CDR3 reads CASSPRTSSYEQFF. CDR3 in DNA: TGTGCCAGCAGCCCCAGGACTAGTTCCTATGAGCAGTTCTTC. The chain is built from TRBV11-2 and TRBJ2-1, with 7 bases aligning to TRBD2. Trimming at V came to 5 bases and at J to 8 bases, leaving 9 bases not matched to a gene. Germline V CDR1 and CDR2: SGHAT, FQNNGV. CDR3 length: 14 amino acids.

This CDR3 reads CSLGSGTKDYNEQFF. DNA of the CDR3: TGCAGCCTTGGGAGCGGGACAAAGGACTACAATGAGCAGTTCTTC. The gene calls are TRBV29-1 and TRBJ2-1; TRBD2 might be the D (7 bases). V was pared by 8 bases and J by 3 bases, with 20 bases between. The germline V gene has CDR1 SQVTM and CDR2 ANQGSEA. This CDR3 has 15 amino acids.

The V and J genes are TRBV28 and TRBJ2-7; 8 bases line up with TRBD1. CDR1 is MDHEN, CDR2 SYDVKM, per germline. This CDR3 region has 13 residues. The junction had 2 bases not matched to a gene; V was cut back by 6 bases and J by 1 base. The CDR3 reads CASRDRASYEQYF. CDR3 coding DNA: TGTGCCAGCAGGGACAGGGCTTCCTACGAGCAGTACTTC.

This chain connects TRBV5-8 to TRBJ1-5, with D perhaps matching TRBD1 (6 bases). Germline V gene sequence: CDR1 SGHTS, CDR2 YDEGEE. The CDR3 extends over 15 amino acids. The V gene lost 4 bases and the J gene lost 6 bases, with 17 bases spanning the gap. The DNA for the CDR3 is TGTGCCAGCAGCGTTTGGCCGGGACACAGTCAGCCCCAGCATTTT. Its translation: CASSVWPGHSQPQHF.

The chain is built from TRBV28 and TRBJ2-5; TRBD2 agrees at 10 bases. The V gene's germline CDR1 is MDHEN and CDR2 SYDVKM. The CDR3 totals 16 residues. The trim removed 3 bases at V and 4 bases at J, leaving 8 bases unmatched. CDR3 DNA: TGTGCCAGCAGTTTCGGGCTAGCGGGAGAGGGAGAGACCCAGTACTTC. Translating it yields CASSFGLAGEGETQYF.

The V call is TRBV7-7, the J call TRBJ2-2, with D possibly TRBD2 on 6 matching bases. From germline, CDR1 is SSHAT and CDR2 FNYEAQ (reference sequence). The CDR3 totals 14 residues. This CDR3 reads CASSNRDFTGELFF. In DNA, the CDR3 is TGTGCTAGCTCAAACCGGGACTTCACCGGGGAGCTGTTTTTT.

DNA of the CDR3: TGTGCCAGCAGCCCGAAAGCAGAGACGGGAGGATCTAGCACAGATACGCAGTATTTT. This gives the protein CASSPKAETGGSSTDTQYF. The V call is TRBV11-3, the J call TRBJ2-3; the match to TRBD2 covers 7 bases. CDR1 and CDR2 from the germline V gene are SGHNT and YENEEA. The CDR3 spans 19 residues. J lost 0 bases, V lost 5 bases, and 17 bases had no gene match.

The rearrangement links TRBV29-1 to TRBJ2-1; 9 bases are shared with TRBD2. Trimming took 4 bases from V and 6 from J; bases not matched to a gene: 13. The CDR3 has 16 residues. CDR1 is SQVTM and CDR2 is ANQGSEA in the germline V gene. The CDR3 DNA reads as TGCAGCGTTGTCATGGGCGGGAGGGCCGTGGTCAATGAGCAGTTCTTC. Its protein product is CSVVMGGRAVVNEQFF.

The V gene is TRBV5-1, the J gene TRBJ2-2; D gene uncertain. The CDR3 contains 17 residues. CDR1 and CDR2 (germline): SGHRS, YFSETQ. V shed 0 bases and J shed 7 bases, with 19 bases lying between them. CDR3 amino acids: CASSLAAAPTRNGELFF. CDR3 sequence (DNA): TGCGCCAGCAGCTTGGCGGCCGCCCCAACGAGGAACGGGGAGCTGTTTTTT.

This chain joins TRBV4-1 and TRBJ2-7, with D tentatively TRBD2 (7 bases). Deletions cut 1 base from V and 4 bases from J, with 14 bases between. The CDR3 consists of 15 residues. CDR1 MGHRA and CDR2 YSYEKL come from the germline V gene. Here the CDR3 DNA reads TGCGCCAGCAGCCAAGTTGCGGGGGCCGGGTACGAGCAGTACTTC. It specifies CASSQVAGAGYEQYF.